This T cell receptor beta chain was sequenced for a study of blood T cell repertoires in COVID-19. At the level of the study: Sites across the United States, Italy and Spain contributed samples from acute and convalescent COVID-19.

Produced via immunoSEQ multiplex PCR; TCRdb's table is partial and in-frame only. The sample consists of about 130,000 clones, around 85% of them appearing once. Germline CDR1 reads SEHNR; CDR2 reads FQNEAQ (reference sequence). The CDR3 spans 13 residues. This TCR came from a human donor in a cohort sampled during active COVID-19. The rearrangement uses TRBV7-9 and TRBJ2-7, with D possibly matching TRBD2 (5 bases). The sample comprised peripheral blood. CDR3 sequence (DNA): TGTGCCAGCACCTTAGGACGGGACTACGAGCAGTACGTC. It translates to CASTLGRDYEQYV.